These 29 T cell receptor beta chains came from one sample sequenced in a study of response to subunit inactivated influenza vaccine. One entry per CDR3 protein results from TCRdb running MiXCR on the RT-PCR reads. The sample has some 850,000 distinct CDR3 sequences, about a fifth seen once. The specimen comprised PBMCs from blood, sampled roughly 5 days after vaccination. Receptor source: a man aged 45-65 years who received an inactivated influenza vaccine.

The chain joins TRBV11-2 to TRBJ2-5; 8 bases map to TRBD1. CDR1 and CDR2 (germline): SGHAT, FQNNGV. The CDR3 contains 17 residues. V trimming: 2 bases; J trimming: 7 bases; junction bases outside the gene matches: 15. CDR3 sequence reads: CASSLTPGQGVFATQYF. CDR3 DNA sequence: TGTGCCAGCAGCTTAACACCAGGACAGGGCGTATTTGCGACCCAGTACTTC.

This chain joins TRBV6-2 or TRBV6-3 and TRBJ2-3, with D unresolved. The V gene lost 5 bases and the J gene lost 5 bases, with 8 bases spanning the gap. From germline, CDR1 is MNHEY and CDR2 SVGEGT. The CDR3 covers 12 residues. The CDR3 is CASSQTRDTQYF. CDR3 bases: TGTGCCAGCAGTCAGACCCGAGATACGCAGTATTTT.

In this sample, this clonotype turned up a few times. The rearrangement uses TRBV20-1 and TRBJ2-1, with D tentatively TRBD2 (6 bases). Trimming removed 4 bases at V and 12 bases at J, with 16 bases between. There are 12 residues in the CDR3. Germline CDR1 DFQATT, CDR2 SNEGSKA (reference sequence). CDR3 sequence (DNA): TGCAGTGCTAAACGGGAGACCGGAGGGCAGTTCTTC. Protein: CSAKRETGGQFF.

This clonotype showed up just a few times. This chain uses TRBV5-1 with TRBJ2-1; weak D call: TRBD1 (6 bases). V lost 4 bases to trimming and J lost 6 bases, with 14 bases between them. Germline values: CDR1 SGHRS, CDR2 YFSETQ. The length of the CDR3 is 14 residues. The CDR3 DNA is TGCGCCAGCAGCCCCCCTGGGGGCTTCAATGAGCAGTTCTTC. This encodes CASSPPGGFNEQFF. Full variable domain (rest looked up from reference TRBV5-1 and TRBJ2-1): KAGVTQTPRYLIKTRGQQVTLSCSPISGHRSVSWYQQTPGQGLQFLFEYFSETQRNKGNFPGRFSGRQFSNSRSEMNVSTLELGDSALYLCASSPPGGFNEQFFGPGTRLTVL.

The rearrangement uses TRBV3-1 and TRBJ2-7; D possibly corresponds to TRBD1 (6 bases). The V gene lost 1 base and the J gene lost 1 base, with 11 bases spanning the gap. Per the germline V gene, CDR1 is LGHDT and CDR2 is YNNKEL (reference sequence). The CDR3 runs 15 residues. This CDR3 is CASSQARQVSYEQYF. CDR3 coding DNA: TGTGCCAGCAGCCAAGCGAGACAGGTATCCTACGAGCAGTACTTC.

This clonotype was observed a handful of times. The chain employs TRBV4-3 and TRBJ2-1; TRBD1 might be the D (5 bases). This CDR3 has 17 amino acids. In germline, CDR1 is LGHNA, CDR2 YSLEER. Between the trimmed V and J ends, which lost 0 bases and 4 bases, there was a span of 16 bases. The CDR3 nucleotides are TGCGCCAGCAGCCAAGATTGGGGCAGAGAGATTTACAATGAGCAGTTCTTC. Protein: CASSQDWGREIYNEQFF.

The V call is TRBV4-2, the J call TRBJ1-4; D is undetermined. V lost 4 bases and J 7 bases, leaving 16 bases between the germline ends. Germline V lookup: CDR1 LGHNA, CDR2 YNFKEQ. This CDR3 is built from 15 residues. The CDR3 bases are TGTGCCAGCAGCCCAAGGACCCTCTGGGGTGAAAAACTGTTTTTT. The encoded protein is CASSPRTLWGEKLFF.

There are a few counts of this clonotype. The chain is built from TRBV4-3 and TRBJ2-2; D not resolved. The CDR3 totals 17 residues. Germline assignment: CDR1 LGHNA and CDR2 YSLEER. Trimming stripped 0 bases from V and 1 base from J, with 12 bases between. The CDR3 bases are TGCGCCAGCAGCCAAGAAGTGGTGATGCTGAACACCGGGGAGCTGTTTTTT. This codes for CASSQEVVMLNTGELFF.

This clonotype has a handful of counts. This sequence joins TRBV10-3 and TRBJ1-2; no reliable D call. The CDR3 spans 12 residues. V gave up 2 bases and J gave up 7 bases, with 8 bases separating them. CDR1 is ENHRY, CDR2 SYGVKD, per germline. The CDR3 DNA sequence: TGTGCCATCAGTGAGGGAGAAACTGGCTACACCTTC. Its translation: CAISEGETGYTF.

Many counts were recorded for this clonotype. The chain links TRBV12-3 or TRBV12-4 to TRBJ1-2, with no clear D. The CDR3 contains 14 residues. V was trimmed by 1 base and J by 7 bases, leaving 13 bases between them. The CDR3 loop reads CASSLGHSFLGYTF. The DNA for the CDR3 is TGTGCCAGCAGTTTAGGGCACAGTTTCCTTGGCTACACCTTC.

The table lists this clonotype with a few counts. The CDR3, as DNA: TGCGCCAGCAGCTTGGATTTAGGGTCGAATGAGCAGTTCTTC. Its protein product is CASSLDLGSNEQFF. The chain recombines TRBV5-1 with TRBJ2-1; D gene ambiguous. Trimming took 0 bases from V and 7 from J, leaving 11 bases between them. CDR3 length: 14 residues. Germline assignment: CDR1 SGHRS and CDR2 YFSETQ. Complete variable domain (other parts from reference TRBV5-1 and TRBJ2-1): KAGVTQTPRYLIKTRGQQVTLSCSPISGHRSVSWYQQTPGQGLQFLFEYFSETQRNKGNFPGRFSGRQFSNSRSEMNVSTLELGDSALYLCASSLDLGSNEQFFGPGTRLTVL.

V is TRBV7-2 and J is TRBJ2-3; possibly TRBD2 for D (7 bases). V was pared by 6 bases and J by 3 bases, with 16 bases between. Germline lookup yields CDR1 SGHTA and CDR2 FQGNSA. CDR3 length equals 15 residues. CDR3 region: CASSLERGGTDTQYF. CDR3 coding DNA: TGTGCCAGCAGTCTAGAGAGGGGGGGAACAGATACGCAGTATTTT.

The genes are TRBV20-1 and TRBJ2-5, with 12 nucleotides matching TRBD2. Germline V gene lookup returns CDR1 DFQATT and CDR2 SNEGSKA (reference sequence). There are 13 residues in the CDR3. Unmatched junction bases numbered 3, after V lost 3 bases and J lost 7 bases. DNA for the CDR3: TGCAGTGCTAGTCTAGCGGGGGGGGTGACCCAGTACTTC. The encoded protein is CSASLAGGVTQYF.

This rearrangement joins TRBV10-3 to TRBJ2-1; 7 bases agree with TRBD2. CDR3 length: 15 amino acids. CDR1 ENHRY and CDR2 SYGVKD come from the germline V gene. V was clipped by 0 bases and J by 6 bases; unmatched bases: 5. CDR3 residues: CAISESGPGGNEQFF. CDR3 bases: TGTGCCATCAGTGAGTCCGGGCCGGGAGGCAATGAGCAGTTCTTC.

This clonotype was found a few times. The rearrangement uses TRBV12-3 or TRBV12-4 and TRBJ1-4; D call uncertain. The V and J ends lost 3 bases and 5 bases respectively, with 7 bases between them. The CDR3 is made up of 13 amino acids. The CDR3 nucleotides read TGTGCCAGCAGTTTTGTCCCCAATGAAAAACTGTTTTTT. Amino acid sequence: CASSFVPNEKLFF.

This clonotype has a handful of counts. The chain combines TRBV5-1 with TRBJ2-7; TRBD1 aligns across 7 bases. V shed 0 bases and J 0 bases; nucleotides not matched to a gene: 6. CDR3 length: 16 amino acids. From germline, CDR1 is SGHRS and CDR2 YFSETQ. The CDR3 sequence: CASSLDSGTASYEQYF. DNA for the CDR3: TGCGCCAGCAGCTTGGATTCTGGGACAGCCTCCTACGAGCAGTACTTC.

This clonotype occurred a few times. V gene TRBV12-3 or TRBV12-4 combines with J gene TRBJ2-7; 8 bases fit TRBD2. This CDR3 comprises 13 residues. Unmatched junction bases numbered 4, after V lost 3 bases and J lost 6 bases. This CDR3 reads CASSFGTRGEQYF. The CDR3, as DNA: TGTGCCAGCAGTTTTGGGACTAGAGGCGAGCAGTACTTC.

This clonotype was observed many times. The chain joins TRBV7-9 to TRBJ2-1; TRBD2 agrees at 14 bases. Germline trimming cut 8 bases from V and 7 bases from J; bases unmatched to any gene: 10. CDR1 and CDR2 (germline): SEHNR, FQNEAQ (reference sequence). The CDR3 is made up of 16 amino acids. CDR3 in DNA: TGTGCCAGCCAAACGACTAGCGGGGGGGCTTGGAATGAGCAGTTCTTC. Translating it yields CASQTTSGGAWNEQFF.

This clonotype appeared a single time. The chain joins TRBV7-6 to TRBJ2-1; D may be TRBD1 or TRBD2 (6 bases each). V was shortened by 1 base and J by 0 bases, with 10 bases between the two germline ends. CDR1 and CDR2 from the germline V gene are SGHVS and FNYEAQ. The CDR3 loop spans 16 amino acids. The CDR3 nucleotides read TGTGCCAGCAGCTTAGTAAGGGGGGACTCCTACAATGAGCAGTTCTTC. Amino acids: CASSLVRGDSYNEQFF. The variable domain in full, with the rest retrieved from reference TRBV7-6 and TRBJ2-1, is GAGVSQSPRYKVTKRGQDVALRCDPISGHVSLYWYRQALGQGPEFLTYFNYEAQQDKSGLPNDRFSAERPEGSISTLTIQRTEQRDSAMYRCASSLVRGDSYNEQFFGPGTRLTVL.

This chain uses TRBV7-2 with TRBJ2-3; D unclear. The CDR3 spans 12 residues. The germline V gene has CDR1 SGHTA and CDR2 FQGNSA. Trimming cost V 1 base and J 8 bases, with 7 bases left between them. CDR3 in amino acids: CASSLVLGTQYF. The CDR3 DNA sequence: TGTGCCAGCAGCTTAGTTCTTGGTACGCAGTATTTT.

In this sample, this clonotype turned up a few times. The chain recombines TRBV5-1 with TRBJ1-1; D gene ambiguous. The germline V gene encodes CDR1 SGHRS and CDR2 YFSETQ. The CDR3 spans 13 residues. The ends were cut back, 5 bases at V and 3 bases at J, with 11 bases in the middle. CDR3 amino acids: CASSVSTDTEAFF. The CDR3 DNA reads TGCGCCAGCAGTGTAAGTACGGACACTGAAGCTTTCTTT.

This clonotype occurred a few times. This chain uses TRBV20-1 with TRBJ1-1, with a tentative D call TRBD1 (5 bases). V dropped 0 bases and J dropped 1 base, with 12 bases sitting between them. There are 15 residues in the CDR3. The germline V gene has CDR1 DFQATT and CDR2 SNEGSKA (reference sequence). In nucleotides, the CDR3 is TGCAGTGCTAGAGATTTGGGGGGGAGGAACACTGAAGCTTTCTTT. Its translation is CSARDLGGRNTEAFF.

In its sample, this clonotype was seen a few times. J is TRBJ2-6 and V is TRBV5-1; D gene ambiguous. CDR3 length equals 15 residues. From germline, CDR1 is SGHRS and CDR2 YFSETQ. V was shortened by 4 bases and J by 1 base, with 9 bases between the two germline ends. Here the CDR3 DNA reads TGCGCCAGCAGCCCCCTTGAATCTGGGGCCAACGTCCTGACTTTC. This gives the protein CASSPLESGANVLTF.

The chain recombines TRBV5-1 with TRBJ1-1; TRBD1 agrees at 10 bases. Trimming cost V 4 bases and J 4 bases; bases outside gene matches: 7. This CDR3 is 15 amino acids long. Germline V gene lookup returns CDR1 SGHRS and CDR2 YFSETQ. The CDR3 reads CASSREGQGSTEAFF. As DNA, the CDR3 is TGCGCCAGCAGCCGAGAGGGACAGGGGAGCACTGAAGCTTTCTTT.

The chain combines TRBV6-2 or TRBV6-3 with TRBJ2-1, with 12 bases that match TRBD1. The CDR3 is 15 residues long. V lost 6 bases to trimming and J lost 9 bases; unmatched junction nucleotides: 9. CDR1 MNHEY and CDR2 SVGEGT come from the germline V gene. The CDR3 loop reads CASSRGTGGPGEQFF. CDR3 DNA sequence: TGTGCCAGCAGCCGCGGGACAGGGGGCCCGGGTGAGCAGTTCTTC.

The rearrangement joins TRBV6-1 to TRBJ1-5; D gene ambiguous. V gave up 5 bases and J gave up 6 bases, with 14 bases separating them. Germline CDR1 and CDR2: MNHNS and SASEGT. CDR3 length: 14 residues. Written as DNA, the CDR3 is TGTGCCAGCAGTATGGAGAATTCCGGTCAGCCCCAGCATTTT. Translating it yields CASSMENSGQPQHF.

The CDR3 coding sequence is TGTGCCAGCAGCTTGAACAGGGAAACCGGGGAGCTGTTTTTT. This gives the protein CASSLNRETGELFF. J is TRBJ2-2 and V is TRBV7-2, with a possible D match to TRBD1 (6 bases). Germline V gene sequence: CDR1 SGHTA, CDR2 FQGNSA. This CDR3 spans 14 amino acids. V lost 3 bases, J lost 5 bases, and 10 bases lay in between.

This clonotype was seen many times. J is TRBJ2-1 and V is TRBV5-1; D may correspond to TRBD1 or TRBD2 (5 bases each). V was clipped by 4 bases and J by 10 bases, with 12 bases between them. The germline CDR1 and CDR2 sequences are SGHRS and YFSETQ. The CDR3 sequence is 12 residues long. CDR3 sequence: CASSPRGDEQFF. The CDR3 DNA sequence: TGCGCCAGCAGCCCTAGGGGAGACGAGCAGTTCTTC.

This clonotype has more than one count but fewer than ten. The chain couples TRBV20-1 to TRBJ1-5; 9 nucleotides line up with TRBD1. Trimming removed 4 bases from V and 3 bases from J; junction bases left unmatched: 10. CDR3 length equals 16 residues. From germline, CDR1 is DFQATT and CDR2 SNEGSKA (reference sequence). The CDR3 here is CSAIPYRDRVNQPQHF. In DNA form, the CDR3 reads TGCAGTGCTATTCCCTACCGGGACAGGGTCAATCAGCCCCAGCATTTT.